Shown below are 21 T cell receptor beta chains from a single sample sequenced in a study of a mutant IDH1 vaccine in newly diagnosed glioma. The time point is: week 35, safety follow-up. In the vaccine, a single dose held 300 ug of the mutant IDH1 20-mer peptide, along with topical imiquimod. The repertoire was sequenced with immunoSEQ multiplex PCR; TCRdb's copy has only in-frame clones and lacks some. The table has around 60,000 clones, 75% to 85% seen once. The antigens for these receptors are not known. This specimen was PBMCs, taken from a glioma patient whose treatment included an IDH1 peptide vaccine. These receptors were taken from a man aged 35-49 years with glioma.

This chain links TRBV9 with TRBJ2-1; D not certain. Germline values: CDR1 SGDLS, CDR2 YYNGEE. Between the trimmed V and J ends, which lost 4 bases and 0 bases, there was a span of 8 bases. The CDR3 is made up of 14 amino acids. The CDR3 region has the DNA TGTGCCAGCAGCTCCTTCCCCTCCTACAATGAGCAGTTCTTC. Translation: CASSSFPSYNEQFF.

This clone was seen only a few times. V usage is TRBV21-1 and J usage is TRBJ1-1. TRBV21-1 is a listed pseudogene. There are 15 residues in the CDR3. CDR3 in amino acids: CASTIFQGEFTEAFF. CDR3 DNA sequence: TGTGCCAGCACCATTTTTCAGGGAGAATTCACTGAAGCTTTCTTT.

V is TRBV5-1 and J is TRBJ2-3; 7 bases agree with TRBD2. The germline V gene encodes CDR1 SGHRS and CDR2 YFSETQ. This CDR3 comprises 17 residues. The trim removed 4 bases at V and 1 base at J, leaving 12 bases unmatched. The CDR3 protein is CASSPGTILRRTDTQYF. The CDR3 DNA is TGCGCCAGCAGCCCCGGGACTATCCTGAGGCGCACAGATACGCAGTATTTT.

Here the CDR3 reads CASSIDQSGQADTQYF. The CDR3 DNA reads as TGTGCCAGTAGTATAGATCAATCGGGGCAGGCAGATACGCAGTATTTT. The chain combines TRBV19 with TRBJ2-3; D is possibly TRBD1 or TRBD2 (5 bases each). Trimming took 0 bases from V and 4 from J, leaving 14 bases between them. This CDR3 spans 16 amino acids. Looked up from germline, CDR1 is LNHDA and CDR2 is SQIVND (reference sequence).

V usage is TRBV11-2 and J usage is TRBJ2-2; 14 bases map to TRBD2. The CDR3 covers 18 residues. The V segment lost 0 bases and the J segment 4 bases; nucleotides outside the gene matches: 4. Germline V gives CDR1 SGHAT, CDR2 FQNNGV. In nucleotides, the CDR3 is TGTGCCAGCAGCTTAGAGACTAGCGGGAGGGGAGTCACCGGGGAGCTGTTTTTT. This sequence encodes CASSLETSGRGVTGELFF.

This sequence joins TRBV2 and TRBJ2-7; 8 nucleotides line up with TRBD2. V gave up 3 bases and J gave up 0 bases; unmatched junction bases: 10. This CDR3 has 17 residues. The germline gives CDR1 SNHLY, CDR2 FYNNEI. DNA for the CDR3: TGTGCCAGCAGTGACGGGGGGCTAGCGGGTTCCTCCTACGAGCAGTACTTC. Translating it yields CASSDGGLAGSSYEQYF.

The V and J genes are TRBV10-3 and TRBJ2-5; 7 nucleotides align to TRBD2. The germline CDR1 and CDR2 sequences are ENHRY and SYGVKD. The CDR3 loop spans 16 amino acids. V was clipped by 0 bases and J by 1 base; unmatched bases: 5. The CDR3 is CAISESLSGGQETQYF. The CDR3 nucleotides read TGTGCCATCAGTGAGTCTCTTTCGGGGGGCCAAGAGACCCAGTACTTC.

The J gene is TRBJ1-2, the V gene TRBV6-5; 7 bases are a match to TRBD1. Per the germline V gene, CDR1 is MNHEY and CDR2 is SVGAGI. Unmatched junction bases numbered 1, after V lost 0 bases and J lost 3 bases. The CDR3 is made up of 14 amino acids. The CDR3 nucleotides are TGTGCCAGCAGTTACTCTGGGACAGACTATGGCTACACCTTC. Its protein product is CASSYSGTDYGYTF.

The chain couples TRBV4-2 to TRBJ2-2, with 10 nucleotides matching TRBD2. The ends lost 0 bases at V and 3 bases at J; junction bases unmatched: 7. The CDR3 is made up of 18 amino acids. Germline loops: CDR1 LGHNA, CDR2 YNFKEQ. This chain's CDR3 is CASSQDPERGGHTGELFF. The CDR3 DNA is TGTGCCAGCAGCCAAGATCCGGAGCGGGGGGGACACACCGGGGAGCTGTTTTTT.

V is TRBV11-1 and J is TRBJ2-2, with 7 bases identical to TRBD2. The V gene end was trimmed by 1 base and the J gene end by 3 bases; junction bases not matched to a gene: 5. The CDR3 has 16 residues. Germline assignment: CDR1 SGHAT and CDR2 FQDESV (reference sequence). The CDR3 loop is CASSLDTGGHTGELFF. Here the CDR3 DNA reads TGTGCCAGCAGCTTAGACACGGGAGGTCACACCGGGGAGCTGTTTTTT.

J is TRBJ2-3 and V is TRBV18; 7 positions match TRBD2. V lost 1 base to trimming and J lost 0 bases; unmatched junction nucleotides: 4. The CDR3 loop spans 16 amino acids. CDR1 and CDR2 (germline): KGHSH, LQKENI. CDR3 DNA sequence: TGTGCCAGCTCACCACGGGAGGGAACCAGCACAGATACGCAGTATTTT. Translated, it gives CASSPREGTSTDTQYF.

CDR3 residues: CASSTGTSVQFF. CDR3 DNA sequence: TGTGCCAGCAGCACCGGGACTAGCGTTCAGTTCTTC. The chain combines TRBV11-1 with TRBJ2-1; 10 nucleotides agree with TRBD2. The CDR3 length is 12 residues. CDR1 is SGHAT and CDR2 is FQDESV in the germline V gene (reference sequence). The J segment lost 13 bases and the V segment lost 5 bases, leaving 5 bases of the junction unmatched.

The chain couples TRBV4-1 to TRBJ1-5, with 8 nucleotides matching TRBD1. Germline CDR1 reads MGHRA; CDR2 reads YSYEKL. This CDR3 has 14 amino acids. V shed 1 base and J 7 bases; nucleotides not matched to a gene: 3. CDR3 protein: CASSQAGGSQPQHF. The DNA of the CDR3 is TGCGCCAGCAGCCAAGCAGGGGGCAGCCAGCCCCAGCATTTT.

This sequence joins TRBV2 and TRBJ2-2; D remains unclear. This CDR3 region has 13 residues. The V and J ends lost 0 bases and 2 bases respectively, with 1 base between them. Per germline, CDR1 SNHLY and CDR2 FYNNEI. CDR3 residues: CASSEANTGELFF. The CDR3 region has the DNA TGTGCCAGCAGTGAAGCAAACACCGGGGAGCTGTTTTTT.

The genes are TRBV6-5 and TRBJ2-3, with a tentative D call TRBD2 (5 bases). Trimming removed 10 bases from V and 4 bases from J, with 12 bases in between. Germline CDR1 and CDR2: MNHEY and SVGAGI. This CDR3 contains 12 residues. This CDR3 is CATKRVPDTQYF. The CDR3 DNA reads as TGTGCCACCAAGAGGGTTCCAGATACGCAGTATTTT.

This chain connects TRBV7-2 to TRBJ2-7; maybe TRBD1 (6 bases). Germline V gives CDR1 SGHTA, CDR2 FQGNSA. The V gene lost 4 bases and the J gene lost 7 bases, with 20 bases spanning the gap. CDR3 length equals 15 residues. Written as DNA, the CDR3 is TGTGCCAGCAGCTCCTCCCGGGTCGCTAGGGGGGAGCAGTACTTC. Translated, it gives CASSSSRVARGEQYF.

The genes are TRBV7-8 and TRBJ1-3; the D is unclear. Germline V gene data show CDR1 as SGHVS and CDR2 as FQNEAQ. V lost 5 bases and J lost 4, with 12 bases in between. CDR3 size: 14 residues. The CDR3 DNA reads TGTGCCAGCAGCCGACGGGGATCGGGAAACACCATATATTTT. Translated: CASSRRGSGNTIYF.

Notes on this clone: Germline is not matched at one junction end, which may reflect a read error. The chain recombines TRBV30 with TRBJ2-2; D possibly matches TRBD1 or TRBD2 (6 bases each). CDR3 length: 16 amino acids. Germline CDR1 reads GTSNPN; CDR2 reads SVGIG (reference sequence). CDR3 sequence reads: CAWSVYRGRLTEELFF. CDR3 nucleotide sequence: TGTGCCTGGAGTGTGTACCGGGGGCGCTTAACCGAGGAGCTGTTTTTT.

CDR3 in DNA: TGTGCCAGCAGTTACATGCACAAAGGAGATGAAAAACTGTTTTTT. The encoded protein is CASSYMHKGDEKLFF. V and J are TRBV6-6 and TRBJ1-4; D remains ambiguous. The CDR3 spans 15 residues. Germline V gene lookup returns CDR1 MNHNY and CDR2 SVGAGI (reference sequence). V was cut by 2 bases and J by 6 bases, with 13 bases left in between.

The chain employs TRBV5-6 and TRBJ2-5; TRBD2 aligns across 8 bases. From germline, CDR1 is SGHDT and CDR2 YYEEEE. V shed 4 bases and J 4 bases; nucleotides not matched to a gene: 9. The CDR3 covers 15 residues. CDR3 sequence: CASSPRGGRRETQYF. The CDR3 region has the DNA TGTGCCAGCAGCCCCCGGGGGGGACGGCGAGAGACCCAGTACTTC.

The chain carries TRBV30 and TRBJ2-1; D remains ambiguous. From germline, CDR1 is GTSNPN and CDR2 SVGIG (reference sequence). Trimming removed 8 bases from V and 9 bases from J, with 17 bases in between. The CDR3 sequence is 12 residues long. In nucleotides, the CDR3 is TGTGCCCTGGAAGGTGGCCGCCGTGAGCAGTTCTTC. Translation: CALEGGRREQFF.